This is a list of T cell receptor beta chains from one sample in a study of blood T cells in healthy people across ages. TCRdb independently ran MiXCR on the 5' RACE reads; one entry per CDR3 protein. Of roughly 2 million distinct CDR3 sequences listed, roughly 52% were seen once; the top ten hold around 2.1%. Sequencing was done on a sample of blood. The origin of the receptors is a woman aged 40 to 49 in good health. Each CDR3 is given with its conserved first and last residue. D genes are given only for firm matches. Size values are once, few and many counts, or a class for expanded clones, and some rows have none.

few	TRBV6-5	TRBD1	TRBJ1-1	CASREQGWITEAFF	TGTGCCAGCAGAGAACAGGGGTGGATTACTGAAGCTTTCTTT
NA	TRBV7-2	NA	TRBJ1-2	CASSSSLAGVGGYTF	TGTGCCAGCAGCTCCTCGCTTGCAGGGGTAGGCGGCTACACCTTC
few	TRBV5-1	TRBD2	TRBJ2-7	CASSLGPSGGPRNEQYF	TGCGCCAGCAGCCTGGGGCCAAGCGGGGGGCCAAGGAACGAGCAGTACTTC
NA	TRBV29-1	NA	TRBJ1-1	CSVDVWPGSAAFF	TGCAGCGTGGACGTGTGGCCGGGTAGTGCAGCTTTCTTT
NA	TRBV14	NA	TRBJ2-5	CASSQLNSVLETQYF	TGTGCCAGCAGCCAGTTGAACAGCGTCCTAGAGACCCAGTACTTC
NA	TRBV20-1	TRBD1	TRBJ2-3	CSARGTGGKGDTQYF	TGCAGTGCTAGGGGGACAGGGGGCAAGGGAGATACGCAGTATTTT
few	TRBV20-1	NA	TRBJ1-6	CSAPGTLYNSPLHF	TGCAGTGCGCCTGGGACACTCTATAATTCACCCCTCCACTTT
few	TRBV12-3/TRBV12-4	TRBD2	TRBJ2-7	CASSSAASGEYEQYF	TGTGCCAGCAGCTCCGCGGCTAGCGGGGAATACGAGCAGTACTTC
many	TRBV5-1	TRBD2	TRBJ2-5	CASSSSSGGEETQYF	TGCGCCAGCAGCTCCAGTAGCGGGGGGGAAGAGACCCAGTACTTC
NA	TRBV28	NA	TRBJ1-2	CASNNFRGARGYTF	TGTGCCAGCAATAATTTTCGGGGCGCTCGCGGCTACACCTTC
NA	TRBV21-1	NA	TRBJ2-7	CASIQDGRGYEQYF	TGTGCCAGCATCCAAGACGGACGGGGGTACGAGCAGTACTTC
NA	TRBV6-2/TRBV6-3	TRBD1	TRBJ1-4	CASSSHPGTGRDEKLFF	TGTGCCAGCAGTTCGCATCCCGGGACAGGGAGGGATGAAAAACTGTTTTTT
once	TRBV27	NA	TRBJ2-4	CASSWFGGRKNIQYF	TGTGCCAGCAGTTGGTTTGGGGGGCGGAAAAACATTCAGTACTTC
NA	TRBV7-6	TRBD2	TRBJ2-1	CASSGGIAGGYEQFF	TGTGCCAGCAGCGGGGGGATAGCGGGGGGCTATGAGCAGTTCTTC
NA	TRBV15	NA	TRBJ2-3	CATSRAPSGDTQYF	TGTGCCACCAGCAGAGCACCATCGGGGGATACGCAGTATTTT
few	TRBV20-1	NA	TRBJ2-5	CSTIKPGVETQYF	TGCAGTACGATAAAGCCAGGGGTAGAGACCCAGTACTTC
few	TRBV2	TRBD1	TRBJ2-7	CASSEWDSYEQYF	TGTGCCAGCAGTGAATGGGACAGCTACGAGCAGTACTTC
many	TRBV20-1	TRBD2	TRBJ2-1	CSAQRGGFASGGYNEQFF	TGCAGTGCCCAGAGAGGGGGATTCGCTAGCGGGGGTTACAATGAGCAGTTCTTC
few	TRBV15	NA	TRBJ1-4	CATSIRGNEKLFF	TGTGCCACCAGCATCCGCGGTAATGAAAAACTGTTTTTT
NA	TRBV7-8	NA	TRBJ2-5	CASIHPGQPQETQYF	TGTGCCAGCATCCACCCGGGACAACCCCAAGAGACCCAGTACTTC
NA	TRBV3-1	NA	TRBJ2-6	CASSPQKSSSGANVLTF	TGTGCCAGCAGCCCACAGAAATCAAGCTCTGGGGCCAACGTCCTGACTTTC
NA	TRBV27	NA	TRBJ2-3	CASRRKTSTDTLYF	TGTGCCAGCAGGAGAAAAACTAGCACAGATACGCTGTATTTT
NA	TRBV11-3	NA	TRBJ2-4	CASSWSSWGAKNIQYF	TGTGCCAGCAGCTGGAGTTCCTGGGGGGCCAAAAACATTCAGTACTTC
NA	TRBV10-3	NA	TRBJ2-7	CAISESSILREQYF	TGTGCCATCAGTGAGTCGAGTATCTTACGCGAGCAGTACTTC
NA	TRBV6-5	NA	TRBJ2-1	CASISSGNEQFF	TGTGCCAGCATAAGCTCCGGCAATGAGCAGTTCTTC